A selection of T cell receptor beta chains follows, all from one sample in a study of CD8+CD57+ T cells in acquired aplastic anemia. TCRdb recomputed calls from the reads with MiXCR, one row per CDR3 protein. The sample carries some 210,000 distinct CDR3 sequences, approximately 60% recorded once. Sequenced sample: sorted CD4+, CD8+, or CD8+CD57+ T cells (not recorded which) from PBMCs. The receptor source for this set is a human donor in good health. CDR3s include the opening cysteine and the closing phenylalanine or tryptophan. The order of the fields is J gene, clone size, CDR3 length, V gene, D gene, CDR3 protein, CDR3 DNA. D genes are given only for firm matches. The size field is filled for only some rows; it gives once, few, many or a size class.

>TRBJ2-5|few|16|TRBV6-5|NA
CASSYSAGELVETQYF
TGTGCCAGCAGTTACTCGGCTGGGGAGTTGGTAGAGACCCAGTACTTC
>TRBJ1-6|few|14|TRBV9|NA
CASSVEVGNSPLHF
TGTGCCAGCAGCGTAGAGGTCGGGAATTCACCCCTCCACTTT
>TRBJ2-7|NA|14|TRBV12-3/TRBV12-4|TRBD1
CASSESGQGYEQYF
TGTGCCAGCAGTGAGTCGGGACAGGGTTACGAGCAGTACTTC
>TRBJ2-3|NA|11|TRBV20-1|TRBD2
CSAGTSGSMYF
TGCAGTGCGGGGACTAGCGGGAGTATGTATTTT
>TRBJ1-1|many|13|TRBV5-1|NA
CASSLELITEAFF
TGCGCCAGCAGCTTGGAACTGATCACTGAAGCTTTCTTT
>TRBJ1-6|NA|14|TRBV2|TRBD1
CASSDRGRWSPLHF
TGTGCCAGCAGTGATAGGGGGCGTTGGTCACCCCTCCACTTT
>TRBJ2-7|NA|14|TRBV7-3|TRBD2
CASSLSGRVGGQYF
TGTGCCAGCAGCTTAAGCGGGAGGGTAGGCGGGCAGTACTTC
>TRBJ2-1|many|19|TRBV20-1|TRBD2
CSAQGGLAGAGFPGNEQFF
TGCAGTGCCCAGGGTGGGCTAGCGGGGGCCGGGTTTCCAGGCAATGAGCAGTTCTTC
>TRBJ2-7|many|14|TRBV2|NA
CASGGDSTTYEQYF
TGTGCCAGCGGGGGGGACAGTACAACCTACGAGCAGTACTTC
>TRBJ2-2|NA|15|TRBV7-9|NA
CASSYTGIDTGELFF
TGTGCCAGCAGCTATACAGGGATTGACACCGGGGAGCTGTTTTTT
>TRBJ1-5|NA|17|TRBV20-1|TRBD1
CSARRGQGLYSNQPQHF
TGCAGTGCGCGGAGGGGACAGGGATTGTATAGCAATCAGCCCCAGCATTTT
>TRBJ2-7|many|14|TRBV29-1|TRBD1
CSVVGGQGSYEQYF
TGCAGCGTTGTAGGGGGACAGGGTTCCTACGAGCAGTACTTC
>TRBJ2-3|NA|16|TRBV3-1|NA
CASSLWSGGPTDTQYF
TGTGCCAGCAGCCTTTGGTCCGGGGGACCCACAGATACGCAGTATTTT
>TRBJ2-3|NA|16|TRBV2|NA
CASSVRAVSSTDTQYF
TGTGCCAGCAGTGTCAGGGCCGTCTCTAGCACAGATACGCAGTATTTT
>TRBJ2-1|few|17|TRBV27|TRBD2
CASSHPSSGMSWNEQFF
TGTGCCAGCAGTCACCCTTCTAGCGGGATGTCTTGGAATGAGCAGTTCTTC
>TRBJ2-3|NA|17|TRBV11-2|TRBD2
CASSQVPLAGELDTQCF
TGTGCCAGCAGCCAGGTCCCACTAGCGGGAGAACTGGATACGCAGTGTTTT
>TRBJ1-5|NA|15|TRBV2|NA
CASSEGREGDQPQHF
TGTGCCAGCAGTGAGGGTAGGGAGGGAGATCAGCCCCAGCATTTT
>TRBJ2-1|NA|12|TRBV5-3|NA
CASRPDSREQFF
TGTGCCAGCCGCCCCGACTCACGCGAGCAGTTCTTC
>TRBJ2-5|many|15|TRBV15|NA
CATSRDRGLGETQYF
TGTGCCACCAGCAGAGACAGGGGCCTCGGAGAGACCCAGTACTTC
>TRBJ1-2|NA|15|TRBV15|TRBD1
CATSRVPGTVYGYTF
TGTGCCACCAGCAGAGTCCCCGGGACAGTATATGGCTACACCTTC
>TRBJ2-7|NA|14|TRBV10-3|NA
CAISSPGSSYEQYF
TGTGCCATCAGTTCGCCAGGGAGCTCCTACGAGCAGTACTTC
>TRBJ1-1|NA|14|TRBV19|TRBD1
CASKGTGRSTEAFF
TGTGCCAGTAAAGGGACAGGCAGATCCACTGAAGCTTTCTTT
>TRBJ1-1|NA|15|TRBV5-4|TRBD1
CASSLDHRGSTEAFF
TGTGCCAGCAGCTTAGACCACAGGGGAAGCACTGAAGCTTTCTTT
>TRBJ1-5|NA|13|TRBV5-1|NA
CASSLSSNQPQHF
TGCGCCAGCAGCTTAAGTAGCAATCAGCCCCAGCATTTT
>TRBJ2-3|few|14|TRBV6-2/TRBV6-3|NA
CASEGLALTDTQYF
TGTGCCAGCGAGGGGCTAGCGCTCACAGATACGCAGTATTTT
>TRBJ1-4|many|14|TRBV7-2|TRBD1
CATTGTGGGEKLFF
TGTGCCACCACGGGGACAGGGGGCGGTGAAAAACTGTTTTTT
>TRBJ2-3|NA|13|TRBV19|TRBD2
CASAGGAEDTQYF
TGTGCCAGCGCGGGGGGCGCAGAAGATACGCAGTATTTT
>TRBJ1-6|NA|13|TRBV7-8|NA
CASSLDPNSPLHF
TGTGCCAGCAGCTTAGATCCAAATTCACCCCTCCACTTT
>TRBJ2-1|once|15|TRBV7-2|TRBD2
CASSSVLAGVKEQFF
TGTGCCAGCAGCTCGGTACTAGCGGGAGTAAAGGAGCAGTTCTTC
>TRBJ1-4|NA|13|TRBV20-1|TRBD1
CSAGDRGEEKLFF
TGCAGTGCGGGGGACAGGGGGGAAGAAAAACTGTTTTTT
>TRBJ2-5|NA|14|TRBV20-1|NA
CSALFRDAPGTQYF
TGCAGTGCTCTTTTCCGGGACGCCCCAGGGACCCAGTACTTC
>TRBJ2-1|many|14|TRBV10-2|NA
CASKEAITMDEQFF
TGCGCCAGCAAGGAGGCTATTACAATGGATGAGCAGTTCTTC
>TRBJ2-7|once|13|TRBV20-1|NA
CSAKGQAPYEQYF
TGCAGTGCCAAAGGACAAGCCCCCTACGAGCAGTACTTC
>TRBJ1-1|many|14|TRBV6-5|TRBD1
CASSSPQGGTEAFF
TGTGCCAGCAGTTCCCCGCAGGGGGGCACTGAAGCTTTCTTT
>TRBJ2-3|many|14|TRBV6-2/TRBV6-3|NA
CASSYGGVPDTQYF
TGTGCCAGCAGTTACGGTGGGGTCCCAGATACGCAGTATTTT
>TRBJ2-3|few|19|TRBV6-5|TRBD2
CASSYATRGLAGPTDTQYF
TGTGCCAGCAGTTACGCTACCCGGGGACTAGCGGGCCCCACAGATACGCAGTATTTT
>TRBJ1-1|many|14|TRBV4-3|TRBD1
CASSQDRGNTEAFF
TGCGCCAGCAGCCAGGACAGGGGCAACACTGAAGCTTTCTTT
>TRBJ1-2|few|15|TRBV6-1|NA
CAISGGWRVTGGYTF
TGTGCCATCAGTGGTGGTTGGAGGGTCACGGGTGGCTACACCTTC
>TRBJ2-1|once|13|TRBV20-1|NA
CSAKGGFYNEQFF
TGCAGTGCTAAGGGCGGGTTCTACAATGAGCAGTTCTTC
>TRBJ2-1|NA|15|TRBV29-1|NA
CSVEDAGVYYNEQFF
TGCAGCGTTGAAGATGCTGGGGTCTACTACAATGAGCAGTTCTTC
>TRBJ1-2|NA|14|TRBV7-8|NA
CASSPRGGEHRYTF
TGTGCCAGCAGCCCCCGGGGCGGGGAGCACAGATACACCTTC
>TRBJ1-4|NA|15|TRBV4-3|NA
CASSQVSTTNEKLFF
TGCGCCAGCAGCCAAGTCTCTACAACTAATGAAAAACTGTTTTTT
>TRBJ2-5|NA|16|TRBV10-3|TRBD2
CAISESTSGGSETQYF
TGTGCCATCAGTGAGTCGACTAGCGGGGGGTCAGAGACCCAGTACTTC
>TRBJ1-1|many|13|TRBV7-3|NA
CASSFYGGTEAFF
TGTGCCAGCAGCTTCTACGGTGGCACTGAAGCTTTCTTT
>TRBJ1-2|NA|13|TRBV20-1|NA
CSARKGGFPGYTF
TGCAGTGCTAGAAAGGGCGGCTTCCCTGGCTACACCTTC
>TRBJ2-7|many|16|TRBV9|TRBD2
CASSSGTSGGAGEQYF
TGTGCCAGCAGCTCCGGGACTAGCGGGGGGGCAGGGGAGCAGTACTTC
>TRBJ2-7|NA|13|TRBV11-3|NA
CASSLAGPYEQYF
TGTGCCAGCAGCTTAGCGGGACCGTACGAGCAGTACTTC
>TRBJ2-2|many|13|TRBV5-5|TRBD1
CASSTQGAGELFF
TGTGCCAGCAGCACCCAGGGGGCCGGGGAGCTGTTTTTT
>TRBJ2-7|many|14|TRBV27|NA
CASSPTGLNYEQYF
TGTGCCAGCAGTCCTACAGGGCTGAACTACGAGCAGTACTTC
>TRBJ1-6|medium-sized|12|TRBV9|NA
CASGGANSPLHF
TGTGCCAGCGGAGGAGCAAATTCACCCCTCCACTTT
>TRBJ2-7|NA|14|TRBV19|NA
CASSPIGGAYKQYF
TGTGCCAGTAGCCCAATCGGCGGGGCCTACAAGCAGTACTTC
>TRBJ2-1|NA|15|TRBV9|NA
CASSLDPRDRGEQFF
TGCGCCAGCAGCTTGGACCCAAGGGACCGCGGTGAGCAGTTCTTC
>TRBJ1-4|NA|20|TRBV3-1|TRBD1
CASSQARDRVRSATNEKLFF
TGTGCCAGCAGCCAAGCCCGGGACAGGGTGAGGTCGGCAACTAATGAAAAACTGTTTTTT